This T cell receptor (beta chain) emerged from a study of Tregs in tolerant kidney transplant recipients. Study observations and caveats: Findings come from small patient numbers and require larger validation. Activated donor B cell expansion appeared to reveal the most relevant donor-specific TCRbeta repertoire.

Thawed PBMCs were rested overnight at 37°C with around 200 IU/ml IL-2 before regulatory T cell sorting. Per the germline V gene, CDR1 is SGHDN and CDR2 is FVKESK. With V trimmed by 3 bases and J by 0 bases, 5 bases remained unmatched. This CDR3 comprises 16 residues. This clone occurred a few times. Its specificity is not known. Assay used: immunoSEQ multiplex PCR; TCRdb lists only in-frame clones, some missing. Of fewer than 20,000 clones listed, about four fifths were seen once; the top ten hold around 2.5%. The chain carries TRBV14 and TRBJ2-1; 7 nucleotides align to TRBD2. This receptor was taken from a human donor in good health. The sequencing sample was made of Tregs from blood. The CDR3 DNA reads TGTGCCAGCAGCCAGTTGGGCGGGAGCTCCTACAATGAGCAGTTCTTC. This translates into CASSQLGGSSYNEQFF.